Reported below is one T cell receptor beta chain. Its antigen remains unknown. The assay was immunoSEQ multiplex PCR, and TCRdb's table has in-frame clones only and misses some. The sample records 89,000 or so clones, approximately 90% being singletons. Pooling of second doses given at about 4 or about 12 weeks was done. These data originate in a study of T cell responses to AZD1222 COVID-19 vaccine. Findings and limits, study-wide: As reported, nearly half of all spike-specific TCRs target variant regions that are unmutated. Two AZD1222 doses significantly raised spike-specific TCR breadth and depth over controls. Of the AZD1222 recipients, only 5 or 6 were seropositive at baseline.

The clonotype was recovered from an adult who received the AZD1222 COVID-19 vaccine. This material consisted of peripheral blood, taken 28 days after the second AZD1222 dose.

Here the CDR3 DNA reads TGTGCCAGCAGACACCGACAGGGCTCCTACAATGAGCAGTTCTTC. Its translation is CASRHRQGSYNEQFF. This chain uses TRBV28 with TRBJ2-1; 7 nucleotides match TRBD1. Germline lookup yields CDR1 MDHEN and CDR2 SYDVKM. This CDR3 contains 15 residues. J was trimmed by 0 bases and V by 6 bases; bases with no gene match: 5.